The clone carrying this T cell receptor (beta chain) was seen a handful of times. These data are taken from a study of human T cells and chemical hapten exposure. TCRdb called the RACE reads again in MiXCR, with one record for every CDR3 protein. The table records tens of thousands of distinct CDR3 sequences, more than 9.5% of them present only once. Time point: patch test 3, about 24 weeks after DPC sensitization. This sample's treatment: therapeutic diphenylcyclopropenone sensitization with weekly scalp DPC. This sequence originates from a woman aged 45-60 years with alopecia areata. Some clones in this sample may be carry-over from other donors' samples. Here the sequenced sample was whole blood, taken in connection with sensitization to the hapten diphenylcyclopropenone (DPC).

The CDR3 is CSVPQAGHYNEQFF. CDR3 in DNA: TGCAGTGTCCCCCAAGCGGGGCACTACAATGAGCAGTTCTTC. The chain carries TRBV20-1 and TRBJ2-1; 7 bases line up with TRBD2. CDR1 and CDR2 from the germline V gene are DFQATT and SNEGSKA (reference sequence). This CDR3 has 14 amino acids. The J segment lost 3 bases and the V segment lost 7 bases, leaving 9 bases of the junction unmatched.